What follows are 25 T cell receptor beta chains derived from one specimen sequenced in a study of CD8 T cells in ankylosing spondylitis. Overall study results and limits: Typical of ankylosing spondylitis blood, it appeared, was a TCR beta motif of several highly homologous variants.

TCRdb reprocessed the 5' RACE reads via MiXCR and lists one record per CDR3 protein. The repertoire holds about 390,000 distinct CDR3 sequences, with 20% to 25% as singletons. The antigens of these receptors remain unknown. What was sequenced was blood, either unsorted or a sorted T cell fraction (not recorded which). Source of these receptors: a male donor with ankylosing spondylitis.

The genes are TRBV18 and TRBJ1-5, with 9 bases lining up with TRBD1. V gave up 4 bases and J gave up 0 bases; unmatched junction bases: 4. CDR3 size: 16 residues. CDR1 is KGHSH, CDR2 LQKENI, per germline. Written as DNA, the CDR3 is TGTGCCAGCTCACAGGACAGGGGTTATAGCAATCAGCCCCAGCATTTT. Protein product: CASSQDRGYSNQPQHF. The complete variable domain, with remaining parts taken from reference TRBV18 and TRBJ1-5, reads NAGVMQNPRHLVRRRGQEARLRCSPMKGHSHVYWYRQLPEEGLKFMVYLQKENIIDESGMPKERFSAEFPKEGPSILRIQQVVRGDSAAYFCASSQDRGYSNQPQHFGDGTRLSIL.

The table lists this clonotype with a few counts. The genes are TRBV7-2 and TRBJ2-2; 8 bases map to TRBD2. Germline assignment: CDR1 SGHTA and CDR2 FQGNSA. The V segment lost 2 bases and the J segment 3 bases; nucleotides outside the gene matches: 5. The CDR3 spans 16 residues. In DNA form, the CDR3 reads TGTGCCAGCAGCTTATTCGGGCGGGAGGACACCGGGGAGCTGTTTTTT. Its protein product is CASSLFGREDTGELFF. The complete variable domain, with remaining parts taken from reference TRBV7-2 and TRBJ2-2, reads GAGVSQSPSNKVTEKGKDVELRCDPISGHTALYWYRQSLGQGLEFLIYFQGNSAPDKSGLPSDRFSAERTGGSVSTLTIQRTQQEDSAVYLCASSLFGREDTGELFFGEGSRLTVL.

The CDR3 region is CASSFVRTKSYYTF. Written as DNA, the CDR3 is TGTGCCAGCAGTTTTGTGCGGACTAAGAGCTACTACACCTTC. V usage is TRBV12-3 or TRBV12-4 and J usage is TRBJ1-2; D is unresolved. The ends were cut back, 3 bases at V and 10 bases at J, with 18 bases in the middle. The CDR3 consists of 14 residues.

The rearrangement joins TRBV18 to TRBJ2-3; TRBD2 agrees at 11 bases. Per the germline V gene, CDR1 is KGHSH and CDR2 is LQKENI. CDR3 length equals 15 residues. The ends lost 2 bases at V and 3 bases at J; junction bases unmatched: 1. Written as DNA, the CDR3 is TGTGCCAGCTCACCAGCTAGCGGGAGGACAGATACGCAGTATTTT. Its translation: CASSPASGRTDTQYF.

The chain is built from TRBV27 and TRBJ2-2, with 10 positions matching TRBD2. J was trimmed by 6 bases and V by 2 bases; bases with no gene match: 9. Looked up from germline, CDR1 is MNHEY and CDR2 is SMNVEV (reference sequence). The length of the CDR3 is 17 residues. Written as DNA, the CDR3 is TGTGCCAGCAGTTTACGGGCCAGACTAGCGGGTCCCGGGGAGCTGTTTTTT. It encodes CASSLRARLAGPGELFF.

This clonotype occurred a few times. The V and J genes are TRBV28 and TRBJ2-7; 8 nucleotides line up with TRBD2. From germline, CDR1 is MDHEN and CDR2 SYDVKM. Trimming took 6 bases from V and 3 from J; bases not matched to a gene: 10. This CDR3 comprises 15 residues. CDR3 sequence: CASSRWASGFYEQYF. The DNA for the CDR3 is TGTGCCAGCAGCAGGTGGGCTAGCGGGTTCTACGAGCAGTACTTC. Supplemented by reference TRBV28 and TRBJ2-7, the full variable domain reads DVKVTQSSRYLVKRTGEKVFLECVQDMDHENMFWYRQDPGLGLRLIYFSYDVKMKEKGDIPEGYSVSREKKERFSLILESASTNQTSMYLCASSRWASGFYEQYFGPGTRLTVT.

This clonotype has more than one count but fewer than ten. J is TRBJ1-1 and V is TRBV19; 10 positions agree with TRBD1. In germline, CDR1 is LNHDA, CDR2 SQIVND (reference sequence). V gave up 4 bases and J gave up 5 bases; unmatched junction bases: 7. The CDR3 contains 15 residues. CDR3 coding DNA: TGTGCCAGTAGTAGGACCGGGACAGGGGAAACTGAAGCTTTCTTT. Amino acids: CASSRTGTGETEAFF.

The J gene is TRBJ2-2, the V gene TRBV7-2; D is unclear. CDR3 length: 15 residues. V was pared by 5 bases and J by 2 bases, with 12 bases between. The germline V gene has CDR1 SGHTA and CDR2 FQGNSA. CDR3 sequence (DNA): TGTGCCAGCAGCCCAGCCAAGGTCAACACCGGGGAGCTGTTTTTT. It yields the protein CASSPAKVNTGELFF.

The DNA for the CDR3 is TGTGCCAGCAGCCGATCAGTACTAGCGGGACCAGGGGAGCAGTACTTC. As protein: CASSRSVLAGPGEQYF. The J gene is TRBJ2-7, the V gene TRBV3-1; 10 bases agree with TRBD2. V was pared by 4 bases and J by 7 bases, with 13 bases of the junction left unmatched. Germline V gives CDR1 LGHDT, CDR2 YNNKEL (reference sequence). This CDR3 contains 16 residues.

The CDR3 coding sequence is TGTGCCATCAGTGGGAAAGAGACCCAGTACTTC. Translation: CAISGKETQYF. This chain links TRBV10-3 with TRBJ2-5, with no clear D. Trimming took off 4 bases at V and 3 bases at J, with 3 bases between the two ends. Germline V gene data show CDR1 as ENHRY and CDR2 as SYGVKD. CDR3 length equals 11 residues.

This clonotype was seen many times. The chain employs TRBV20-1 and TRBJ2-3; D unclear. This CDR3 spans 11 amino acids. Per germline, CDR1 DFQATT and CDR2 SNEGSKA (reference sequence). V dropped 5 bases and J dropped 15 bases, with 18 bases sitting between them. This CDR3 is CSAFWTHLLYF. The CDR3 DNA is TGCAGTGCTTTCTGGACCCATTTACTCTATTTT.

This chain joins TRBV5-6 and TRBJ2-1, with TRBD2 identical over 7 bases. Germline loops: CDR1 SGHDT, CDR2 YYEEEE. This CDR3 has 13 residues. J gave up 13 bases and V 3 bases, and 10 bases lay outside the gene matches. In nucleotides, the CDR3 is TGTGCCAGCAGCTCTGGAGCGGGGTCCAGTCAGTTCTTC. This gives the protein CASSSGAGSSQFF.

The CDR3 bases are TGTGCCAGCAGCCGGGCAGGGCTAAATGAGCAGTTCTTC. Encoded protein: CASSRAGLNEQFF. The V call is TRBV3-1, the J call TRBJ2-1; D perhaps matches TRBD1 (5 bases). This CDR3 contains 13 residues. Germline CDR1 is LGHDT and CDR2 is YNNKEL (reference sequence). V lost 4 bases and J 7 bases, leaving 11 bases between the germline ends.

The chain has TRBV7-8 and TRBJ2-6, with unresolved D. The germline V gene encodes CDR1 SGHVS and CDR2 FQNEAQ. V was cut by 2 bases and J by 0 bases, with 5 bases left in between. This CDR3 comprises 15 residues. In DNA form, the CDR3 reads TGTGCCAGCAGCTTACTTAACTCTGGGGCCAACGTCCTGACTTTC. Its translation: CASSLLNSGANVLTF.

This clonotype was seen at least ten times. The genes are TRBV11-2 and TRBJ2-1; D possibly corresponds to TRBD1 (5 bases). Germline lookup yields CDR1 SGHAT and CDR2 FQNNGV. V lost 4 bases and J 6 bases, leaving 13 bases between the germline ends. The CDR3 extends over 14 amino acids. This chain's CDR3 is CASSWGGTGNEQFF. CDR3 coding DNA: TGTGCCAGCAGCTGGGGCGGAACTGGCAATGAGCAGTTCTTC. Together with reference TRBV11-2 and TRBJ2-1, the CDR3 gives the full variable domain: EAGVAQSPRYKIIEKRQSVAFWCNPISGHATLYWYQQILGQGPKLLIQFQNNGVVDDSQLPKDRFSAERLKGVDSTLKIQPAKLEDSAVYLCASSWGGTGNEQFFGPGTRLTVL.

In its sample, this clonotype was seen a few times. The rearrangement uses TRBV6-5 and TRBJ2-1; D could derive from TRBD1 or TRBD2 (5 bases each). V was trimmed by 2 bases and J by 5 bases, leaving 7 bases between them. The CDR3 has 13 amino acids. Germline V gene sequence: CDR1 MNHEY, CDR2 SVGAGI. CDR3 in amino acids: CASSYQGDNEQFF. The DNA for the CDR3 is TGTGCCAGCAGTTACCAGGGAGACAATGAGCAGTTCTTC.

In its sample, this clonotype was seen a few times. J is TRBJ2-1 and V is TRBV19, with no clear D. Trimming took 7 bases from V and 6 from J, leaving 16 bases between them. Germline V CDR1 and CDR2: LNHDA, SQIVND (reference sequence). This CDR3 region has 14 residues. The CDR3 protein is CASTTRASLNEQFF. The CDR3 DNA reads TGTGCCAGTACCACTCGGGCTAGTCTCAATGAGCAGTTCTTC.

The CDR3 spells CASSLFGEDLSYEQYF. CDR3 bases: TGTGCCAGCAGTCTCTTCGGGGAGGACCTCTCCTACGAGCAGTACTTC. The V gene is TRBV12-3 or TRBV12-4, the J gene TRBJ2-7, with a possible D match to TRBD2 (6 bases). Trimming cost V 5 bases and J 0 bases, with 17 bases left between them. This CDR3 is built from 16 residues.

In this sample, this clonotype turned up a few times. V gene TRBV3-1 combines with J gene TRBJ2-1; 12 bases map to TRBD2. Germline loops: CDR1 LGHDT, CDR2 YNNKEL (reference sequence). V shed 1 base, J shed 6 bases, and the junction held 4 bases outside the gene matches. CDR3 length: 16 amino acids. CDR3 loop: CASSQGRTSGINEQFF. The CDR3 bases are TGTGCCAGCAGCCAAGGTAGGACTAGCGGGATCAATGAGCAGTTCTTC.

This rearrangement joins TRBV19 to TRBJ2-2, with 12 bases aligning to TRBD2. CDR1 is LNHDA and CDR2 is SQIVND in the germline V gene (reference sequence). V trimming: 5 bases; J trimming: 7 bases; junction bases outside the gene matches: 5. The CDR3 runs to 15 residues. The CDR3 sequence: CASSATSGRFGELFF. CDR3 bases: TGTGCCAGTAGTGCAACTAGCGGGAGGTTCGGGGAGCTGTTTTTT.

The V and J genes are TRBV5-1 and TRBJ2-5; the match to TRBD1 covers 11 bases. After removal of 0 bases from V and 5 bases from J, the junction contained 6 bases not matched to a gene. Germline-derived CDR1 and CDR2 are SGHRS and YFSETQ. The CDR3 has 16 amino acids. The CDR3 DNA follows: TGCGCCAGCAGCTTGGCCGGGACAGGGGGATGGGAGACCCAGTACTTC. It translates to CASSLAGTGGWETQYF.

This CDR3 reads CSVDLNDRALRQFF. For the CDR3, the DNA is TGCAGCGTCGATCTCAACGACAGGGCCCTCAGGCAGTTCTTC. This chain connects TRBV29-1 to TRBJ2-1; 7 bases match TRBD1. The CDR3 runs 14 residues. Trimming took 6 bases from V and 12 from J; bases not matched to a gene: 17. Germline loops: CDR1 SQVTM, CDR2 ANQGSEA.

The chain links TRBV6-4 to TRBJ2-3; 8 positions agree with TRBD2. Germline-derived CDR1 and CDR2 are MRHNA and SNTAGT. The CDR3 consists of 15 residues. Losses at the gene ends were 1 base for V and 2 bases for J; bases not matched to a gene: 2. CDR3 region: CASSDLAGSTDTQYF. The CDR3 DNA follows: TGTGCCAGCAGTGACTTAGCGGGATCCACAGATACGCAGTATTTT.

This clonotype was counted only a few times. This rearrangement joins TRBV24-1 to TRBJ1-1; no clear D gene. CDR3 length equals 11 residues. The V gene lost 7 bases and the J gene lost 9 bases, with 11 bases spanning the gap. The germline CDR1 and CDR2 sequences are KGHDR and SFDVKD. CDR3 loop: CATRMGGQAFF. The CDR3 DNA follows: TGTGCCACCAGGATGGGTGGCCAAGCTTTCTTT.

V and J are TRBV7-8 and TRBJ2-7; 7 bases are a match to TRBD1. The V and J ends lost 2 bases and 6 bases, in that order; junction bases with no gene match: 7. This CDR3 has 14 amino acids. From germline, CDR1 is SGHVS and CDR2 FQNEAQ. The CDR3 DNA follows: TGTGCCAGCAGCTTAAGGACAGGCGTCGCCGAGCAGTACTTC. This sequence encodes CASSLRTGVAEQYF. The complete variable domain, with remaining parts taken from reference TRBV7-8 and TRBJ2-7, reads GAGVSQSPRYKVAKRGQDVALRCDPISGHVSLFWYQQALGQGPEFLTYFQNEAQLDKSGLPSDRFFAERPEGSVSTLKIQRTQQEDSAVYLCASSLRTGVAEQYFGPGTRLTVT.